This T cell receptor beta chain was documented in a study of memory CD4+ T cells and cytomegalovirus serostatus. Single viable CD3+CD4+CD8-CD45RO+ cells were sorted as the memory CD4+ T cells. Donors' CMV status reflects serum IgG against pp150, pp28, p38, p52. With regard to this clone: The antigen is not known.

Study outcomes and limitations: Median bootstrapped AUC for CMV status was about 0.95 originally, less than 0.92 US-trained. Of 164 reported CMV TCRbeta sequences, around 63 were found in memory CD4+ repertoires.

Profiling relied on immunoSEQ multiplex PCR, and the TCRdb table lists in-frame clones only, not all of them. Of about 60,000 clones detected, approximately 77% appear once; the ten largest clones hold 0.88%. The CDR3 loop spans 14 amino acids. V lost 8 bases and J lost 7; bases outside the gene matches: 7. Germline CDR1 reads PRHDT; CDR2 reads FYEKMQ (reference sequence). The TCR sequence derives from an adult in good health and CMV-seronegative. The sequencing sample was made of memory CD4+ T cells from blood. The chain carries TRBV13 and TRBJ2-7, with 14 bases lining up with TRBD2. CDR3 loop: CASHSRLAGGEQYF. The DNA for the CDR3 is TGTGCCAGCCACTCAAGACTAGCGGGGGGGGAGCAGTACTTC.